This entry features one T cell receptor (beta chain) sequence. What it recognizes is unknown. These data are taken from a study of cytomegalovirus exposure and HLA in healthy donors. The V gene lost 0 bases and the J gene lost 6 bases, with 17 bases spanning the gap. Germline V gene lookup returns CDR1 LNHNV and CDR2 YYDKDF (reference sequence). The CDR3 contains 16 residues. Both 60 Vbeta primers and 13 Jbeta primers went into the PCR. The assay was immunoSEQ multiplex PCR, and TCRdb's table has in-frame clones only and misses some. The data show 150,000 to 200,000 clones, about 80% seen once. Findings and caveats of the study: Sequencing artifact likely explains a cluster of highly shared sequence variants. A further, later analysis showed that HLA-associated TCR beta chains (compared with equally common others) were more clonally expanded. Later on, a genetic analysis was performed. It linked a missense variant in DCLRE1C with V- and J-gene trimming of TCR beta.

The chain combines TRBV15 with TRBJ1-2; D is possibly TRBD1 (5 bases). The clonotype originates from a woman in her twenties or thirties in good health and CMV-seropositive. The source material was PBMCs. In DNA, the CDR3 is TGTGCCACCAGCAGAGATCACAGTAGGGGTAGGGATGGCTACACCTTC. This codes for CATSRDHSRGRDGYTF. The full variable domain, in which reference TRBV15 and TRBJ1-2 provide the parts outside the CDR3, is DAMVIQNPRYQVTQFGKPVTLSCSQTLNHNVMYWYQQKSSQAPKLLFHYYDKDFNNEADTPDNFQSRRPNTSFCFLDIRSPGLGDTAMYLCATSRDHSRGRDGYTFGSGTRLTVV.